The subject of this entry is one T cell receptor (beta chain). The antigen is undetermined. The sample is drawn from a study of OX40 agonist ivuxolimab in advanced cancers. Study-level information: The study gave patients intravenous ivuxolimab at 0.01 to 10 mg/kg every 2 weeks. Regarding the study as a whole: On average, a greater number of expanded clones characterised CD8+ T cells relative to CD4+.

The table came from immunoSEQ multiplex PCR; TCRdb's copy has only in-frame clones and leaves some out. The sample lists about 79,000 clones, more than 85% seen once, with roughly 6.9% in the top ten. Specimen: CD4+ or CD8+ T cells sorted from blood, collected in a trial of the OX40 agonist ivuxolimab. This receptor was taken from an adult with an advanced solid tumor such as melanoma, head and neck, liver or kidney cancer.

CDR3 sequence (DNA): TGTGCCAGCAGCTCCCTCAAGGACGGCTACGAGCAGTACTTC. Protein product: CASSSLKDGYEQYF. The J gene is TRBJ2-7, the V gene TRBV5-4; D remains unclear. CDR1 is SGHNT, CDR2 YYREEE, per germline (reference sequence). The CDR3 has 14 amino acids. V dropped 3 bases and J dropped 3 bases, with 13 bases sitting between them.